Reported below is one T cell receptor (beta chain). This specimen belongs to a study of cytomegalovirus exposure and HLA in healthy donors. Primers for the PCR totalled 60 Vbeta and 13 Jbeta. Here immunoSEQ multiplex PCR was the method, and the copy in TCRdb shows in-frame clones only, minus some. The sample lists under 200,000 clones; roughly 80% were seen once. Germline assignment: CDR1 SGHRS and CDR2 YFSETQ. This CDR3 spans 14 amino acids. Trimming shortened V by 0 bases and J by 0 bases, and 5 bases separated the two germline ends. This clonotype was sampled from a woman between 40 and 50 years old in good health and CMV-seropositive. The V gene is TRBV5-1, the J gene TRBJ2-3; no clear D. Source material: PBMCs. The CDR3 nucleotides are TGCGCCAGCAGCTTGGCTCGGAGCACAGATACGCAGTATTTT. This encodes CASSLARSTDTQYF.